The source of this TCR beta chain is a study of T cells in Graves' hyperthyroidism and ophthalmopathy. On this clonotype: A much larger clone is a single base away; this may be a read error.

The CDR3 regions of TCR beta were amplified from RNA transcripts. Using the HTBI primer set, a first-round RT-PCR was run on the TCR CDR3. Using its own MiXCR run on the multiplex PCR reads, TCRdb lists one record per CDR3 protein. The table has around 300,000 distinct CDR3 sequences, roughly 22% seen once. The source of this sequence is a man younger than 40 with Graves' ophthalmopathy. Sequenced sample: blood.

As DNA, the CDR3 is TGTGCCAGCAGCTCTGACTATGAAGCTTTCTTT. Encoded protein: CASSSDYEAFF. The chain has TRBV7-9 and TRBJ1-1, with no clear D. Trimming stripped 4 bases from V and 7 bases from J, with 7 bases between. This CDR3 has 11 residues. Germline V gene sequence: CDR1 SEHNR, CDR2 FQNEAQ (reference sequence).